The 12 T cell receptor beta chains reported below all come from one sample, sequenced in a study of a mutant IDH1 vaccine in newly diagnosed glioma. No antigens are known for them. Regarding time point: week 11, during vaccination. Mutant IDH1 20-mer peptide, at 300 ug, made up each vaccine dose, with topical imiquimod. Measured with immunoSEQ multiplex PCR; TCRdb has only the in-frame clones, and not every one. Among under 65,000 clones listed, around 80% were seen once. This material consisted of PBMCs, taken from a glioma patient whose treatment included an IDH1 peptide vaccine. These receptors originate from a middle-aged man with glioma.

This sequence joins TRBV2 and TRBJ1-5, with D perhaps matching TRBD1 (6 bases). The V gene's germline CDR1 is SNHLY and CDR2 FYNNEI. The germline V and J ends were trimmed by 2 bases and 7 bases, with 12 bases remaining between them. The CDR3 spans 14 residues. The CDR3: CASSESAGEQPQHF. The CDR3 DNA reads TGTGCCAGCAGTGAATCGGCAGGGGAACAGCCCCAGCATTTT.

CDR3 sequence reads: CASSFGTGEKETQYF. CDR3 sequence (DNA): TGTGCCAGCAGCTTCGGGACAGGGGAAAAAGAGACCCAGTACTTC. J is TRBJ2-5 and V is TRBV7-9; 10 nucleotides agree with TRBD1. The CDR3 loop spans 15 amino acids. The ends lost 3 bases at V and 3 bases at J; junction bases unmatched: 4. The V gene's germline CDR1 is SEHNR and CDR2 FQNEAQ (reference sequence).

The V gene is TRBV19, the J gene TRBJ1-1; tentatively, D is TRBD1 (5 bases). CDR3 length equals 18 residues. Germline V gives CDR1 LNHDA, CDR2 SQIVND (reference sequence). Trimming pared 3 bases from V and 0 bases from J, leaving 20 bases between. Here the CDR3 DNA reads TGTGCCAGTAGTATTATGATGGGCAGGGTGTCGATGAACACTGAAGCTTTCTTT. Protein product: CASSIMMGRVSMNTEAFF. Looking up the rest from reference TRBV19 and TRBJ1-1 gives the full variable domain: DGGITQSPKYLFRKEGQNVTLSCEQNLNHDAMYWYRQDPGQGLRLIYYSQIVNDFQKGDIAEGYSVSREKKESFPLTVTSAQKNPTAFYLCASSIMMGRVSMNTEAFFGQGTRLTVV.

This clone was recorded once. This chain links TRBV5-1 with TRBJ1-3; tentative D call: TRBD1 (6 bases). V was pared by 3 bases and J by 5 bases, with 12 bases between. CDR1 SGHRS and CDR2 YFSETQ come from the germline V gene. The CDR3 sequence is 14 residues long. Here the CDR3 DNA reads TGCGCCAGCAGCTCGACAGGAGACCGAAACACCATATATTTT. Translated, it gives CASSSTGDRNTIYF. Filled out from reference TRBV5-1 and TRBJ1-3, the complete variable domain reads KAGVTQTPRYLIKTRGQQVTLSCSPISGHRSVSWYQQTPGQGLQFLFEYFSETQRNKGNFPGRFSGRQFSNSRSEMNVSTLELGDSALYLCASSSTGDRNTIYFGEGSWLTVV.

This chain's CDR3 is CASSYDYFGGYEQYF. Written as DNA, the CDR3 is TGTGCCAGCAGTTACGATTACTTTGGTGGCTACGAGCAGTACTTC. The chain links TRBV6-5 to TRBJ2-7, with D unclear. This CDR3 is built from 15 residues. CDR1 is MNHEY, CDR2 SVGAGI, per germline. V was shortened by 2 bases and J by 3 bases, with 14 bases between the two germline ends.

In DNA, the CDR3 is TGTGCCAGCTGGGCCATCCCCACAGATACGCAGTATTTT. Amino acid sequence: CASWAIPTDTQYF. The chain recombines TRBV6-1 with TRBJ2-3; D gene uncertain. The germline gives CDR1 MNHNS, CDR2 SASEGT. The CDR3 consists of 13 residues. Deletions cut 8 bases from V and 2 bases from J, with 11 bases between.

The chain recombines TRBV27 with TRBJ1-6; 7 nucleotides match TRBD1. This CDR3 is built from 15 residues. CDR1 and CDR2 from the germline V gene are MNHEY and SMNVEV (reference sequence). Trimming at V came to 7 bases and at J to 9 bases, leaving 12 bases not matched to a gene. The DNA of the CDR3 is TGTGCCAGCACCAATTTCAGGACAGGTTCTTCACCCCTCCACTTT. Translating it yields CASTNFRTGSSPLHF.

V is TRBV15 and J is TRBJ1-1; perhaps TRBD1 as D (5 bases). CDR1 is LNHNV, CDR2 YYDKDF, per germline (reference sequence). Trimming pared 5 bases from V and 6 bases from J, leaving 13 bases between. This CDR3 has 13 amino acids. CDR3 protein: CATSARRGAEAFF. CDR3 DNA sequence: TGTGCCACCAGCGCCCGCCGGGGGGCTGAAGCTTTCTTT.

CDR3 in DNA: TGCAGCGTTGAATTTGTTCGGGGGGCTTTCTTT. Protein sequence: CSVEFVRGAFF. The rearrangement links TRBV29-1 to TRBJ1-1; TRBD1 is a possible D gene (5 bases). Germline V gene data show CDR1 as SQVTM and CDR2 as ANQGSEA. The CDR3 is 11 residues long. V shed 2 bases and J shed 11 bases, with 12 bases lying between them.

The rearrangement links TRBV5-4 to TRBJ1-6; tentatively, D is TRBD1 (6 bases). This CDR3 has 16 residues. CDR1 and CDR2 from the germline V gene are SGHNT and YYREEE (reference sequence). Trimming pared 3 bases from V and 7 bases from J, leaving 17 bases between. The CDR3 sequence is CASSSPGGGTNSPLHF. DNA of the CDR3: TGTGCCAGCAGCTCCCCTGGGGGGGGGACAAATTCACCCCTCCACTTT.

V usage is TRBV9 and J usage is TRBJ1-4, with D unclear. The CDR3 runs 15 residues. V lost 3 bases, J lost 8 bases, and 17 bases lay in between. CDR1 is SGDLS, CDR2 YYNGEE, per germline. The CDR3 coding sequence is TGTGCCAGCAGCGCCTCAACGGGAACTATAGAAAAACTGTTTTTT. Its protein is CASSASTGTIEKLFF.

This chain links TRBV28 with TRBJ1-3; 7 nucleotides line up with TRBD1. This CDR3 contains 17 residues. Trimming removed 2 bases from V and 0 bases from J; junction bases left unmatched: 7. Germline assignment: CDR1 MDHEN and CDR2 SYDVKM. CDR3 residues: CASSLGTASFSGNTIYF. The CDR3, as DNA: TGTGCCAGCAGTTTAGGGACAGCCTCTTTCTCTGGAAACACCATATATTTT.